One and the same sample provided the 7 T cell receptor beta chains below, sequenced in a study of blood T cells in healthy people across ages. A sample-barcoded 5' primer and a J-beta primer mix were used in a second PCR of roughly 7 to 12 cycles. One entry per CDR3 protein results from TCRdb running MiXCR on the 5' RACE reads. The sample lists about 1.1 million distinct CDR3 sequences; roughly two fifths were seen once. Specimen: blood. The receptor set was obtained from a man aged 18-30 years in good health.

This clonotype was seen a handful of times. This may be a read error: a much more frequent sequence differs by one nucleotide. The chain has TRBV27 and TRBJ1-3, with a tentative D call TRBD1 (5 bases). Germline V gene data show CDR1 as MNHEY and CDR2 as SMNVEV (reference sequence). This CDR3 spans 14 amino acids. CDR3 residues: CTSRDLGSGNTIYF. The DNA for the CDR3 is TGTACCAGCCGGGACTTGGGCTCTGGAAACACCATATATTTT.

This chain links TRBV20-1 with TRBJ2-7; perhaps TRBD1 as D (6 bases). The CDR3 has 15 residues. Germline-derived CDR1 and CDR2 are DFQATT and SNEGSKA (reference sequence). V lost 3 bases and J lost 1, with 16 bases in between. The CDR3 DNA is TGCAGTGCTAGTTCCGGACAGAAATCTTCCTACGAGCAGTACTTC. Residues: CSASSGQKSSYEQYF.

The V call is TRBV4-3, the J call TRBJ2-3; TRBD1 matches at 7 bases. CDR1 is LGHNA and CDR2 is YSLEER in the germline V gene. The J segment lost 3 bases and the V segment lost 4 bases, leaving 4 bases of the junction unmatched. This CDR3 region has 14 residues. The CDR3 DNA sequence: TGCGCCAGCAGCCGCGAACAGGGGACAGATACGCAGTATTTT. Translation: CASSREQGTDTQYF.

The rearrangement joins TRBV9 to TRBJ1-6; TRBD1 aligns across 8 bases. In germline, CDR1 is SGDLS, CDR2 YYNGEE. The CDR3 is 15 residues long. V was clipped by 0 bases and J by 7 bases; unmatched bases: 3. The CDR3 sequence: CASSVEDRANSPLHF. The CDR3 DNA reads TGTGCCAGCAGCGTAGAGGACAGGGCAAATTCACCCCTCCACTTT.

Comments on this clonotype: This may be a read error: a much more frequent sequence differs by one nucleotide. The genes are TRBV12-3 or TRBV12-4 and TRBJ2-5; D perhaps matches TRBD2 (5 bases). The V and J ends lost 6 bases and 11 bases respectively, with 22 bases between them. This CDR3 contains 14 residues. The DNA for the CDR3 is TGTGCCAGCAGGCCCCCCGGGGTCACGAATGAGCAGTACTTC. Residues: CASRPPGVTNEQYF.

The genes are TRBV12-3 or TRBV12-4 and TRBJ1-1; D not resolved. The CDR3 totals 13 residues. V was shortened by 3 bases and J by 4 bases, with 9 bases between the two germline ends. This CDR3 reads CASSFNAGTEAFF. CDR3 sequence (DNA): TGTGCCAGCAGTTTTAATGCCGGCACTGAAGCTTTCTTT.

V gene TRBV24-1 combines with J gene TRBJ2-7; possibly TRBD2 for D (5 bases). Trimming pared 4 bases from V and 3 bases from J, leaving 15 bases between. The CDR3 consists of 15 residues. Germline V gene lookup returns CDR1 KGHDR and CDR2 SFDVKD. CDR3 sequence: CATSDPRTGNYEQYF. DNA for the CDR3: TGTGCCACCAGTGACCCCCGGACGGGGAACTACGAGCAGTACTTC.